The rows below give T cell receptor beta chains drawn from one sample of a study of blood T cell repertoires in COVID-19. Produced via immunoSEQ multiplex PCR; TCRdb's table is partial and in-frame only. Among 100,000 to 150,000 clones listed, over 80% were seen once. The source material was peripheral blood. The receptors were gathered from a man in his forties or fifties with active or convalescent COVID-19. CDR3s include the opening cysteine and the closing phenylalanine or tryptophan. Each record gives: CDR3 protein, V gene, J gene, clone size. The size of a clone is reported for some rows only, either as once, few or many, or as a class for expanded clones.

CASSSGQGASNQPQHF,TRBV6-5,TRBJ1-5,NA
CASRPTGYEQYF,TRBV6-5,TRBJ2-7,NA
CASSGRGFETQYF,TRBV19,TRBJ2-5,once
CASSQGQQDSPLHF,TRBV4-3,TRBJ1-6,NA
CASRSGQGGAGEQYF,TRBV6-5,TRBJ2-7,NA
CASSIPGQGTEQYF,TRBV5-1,TRBJ2-7,NA
CASSPRGGAVETQYF,TRBV6-6,TRBJ2-5,NA
CASSLDVASGGADTQYF,TRBV5-1,TRBJ2-3,NA
CASSLYGTGAYEQYF,TRBV13,TRBJ2-7,NA
CASIRSMTGGMNTEAFF,TRBV19,TRBJ1-1,NA
CASSLTGQYMNTEAFF,TRBV5-1,TRBJ1-1,once
CASSPGSSGTDTQYF,TRBV2,TRBJ2-3,NA
CASSLRASGTSTDTQYF,TRBV7-3,TRBJ2-3,NA
CASSFAGSNTIYF,TRBV7-8,TRBJ1-3,NA
CASGADSSSYNSPLHF,TRBV2,TRBJ1-6,NA
CAWRGGAKNIQYF,TRBV30,TRBJ2-4,NA
CASREGIGGAAEKLFF,TRBV2,TRBJ1-4,NA
CSAKSSGTSGRVSRETQYF,TRBV29-1,TRBJ2-5,NA
CASRRDMNTEAFF,TRBV5-1,TRBJ1-1,NA
CASSLDRGPSGELFF,TRBV5-6,TRBJ2-2,NA
CASSYAGEAFF,TRBV6-5,TRBJ1-1,NA
CASSLLAGGYNEQFF,TRBV5-1,TRBJ2-1,NA
CASSQFINTEAFF,TRBV7-8,TRBJ1-1,NA
CASSDRTSGKETQYF,TRBV10-1,TRBJ2-5,NA
CASRRQGGTDTQYF,TRBV5-6,TRBJ2-3,NA
CASSPHPSGIPYNEQFF,TRBV9,TRBJ2-1,NA
CASRVRTALGNEQFF,TRBV6-5,TRBJ2-1,NA
CASRGSGQDESGANVLTF,TRBV7-9,TRBJ2-6,NA
CASSLGQPAETQYF,TRBV7-6,TRBJ2-5,once
CASSLQGNTEAFF,TRBV2,TRBJ1-1,NA
CASSGGGPTDTQYF,TRBV5-4,TRBJ2-3,once
CASSENAYTEAFF,TRBV2,TRBJ1-1,NA
CASSPTGAGEQFF,TRBV7-3,TRBJ2-1,NA
CASSLGTALTNYGYTF,TRBV5-1,TRBJ1-2,NA
CASSFRLAGEDTQYF,TRBV9,TRBJ2-3,NA
CASSLQGLSYEQYF,TRBV7-2,TRBJ2-7,once
CAHRSVVGTPISQGPNTNQPQHF,TRBV19,TRBJ1-5,NA
CASSVGGQAAYEQYF,TRBV9,TRBJ2-7,few
CASSFGQAQETQYF,TRBV5-6,TRBJ2-5,NA
CASSQVRGWETQYF,TRBV14,TRBJ2-5,NA
CASTRDRDINTEAFF,TRBV19,TRBJ1-1,NA
CASSITGVSGVYTF,TRBV19,TRBJ1-2,NA
CASHWEGPSEQYF,TRBV6-6,TRBJ2-7,few
CASSRTSGGAKDEQFF,TRBV10-1,TRBJ2-1,NA
CASSGQGNIQYF,TRBV9,TRBJ2-4,NA
CASRPGSSPGQYF,TRBV12-3/TRBV12-4,TRBJ2-7,NA
CASSFSGGYEAFF,TRBV7-2,TRBJ1-1,NA
CASSYRGLHYEQYF,TRBV6-2/TRBV6-3,TRBJ2-7,NA
CASSEASVSNQPQHF,TRBV6-1,TRBJ1-5,NA
CASTRAGGLHTEAFF,TRBV5-1,TRBJ1-1,NA
CSVEGTGVYAEAFF,TRBV29-1,TRBJ1-1,NA
CASSLFVPGALGTEAFF,TRBV27,TRBJ1-1,NA
CASSSQGPYEQYF,TRBV5-6,TRBJ2-7,once
CASSLEGFYEQYF,TRBV5-1,TRBJ2-7,few
CASSFDWSRVNTGELFF,TRBV27,TRBJ2-2,few
CATRGRESTDTQYF,TRBV15,TRBJ2-3,NA
CASSFPVGRGDYNEQFF,TRBV11-2,TRBJ2-1,once
CATSDTGTQYF,TRBV24-1,TRBJ2-5,NA
CAISEGRESNQPQHF,TRBV10-3,TRBJ1-5,NA